This is a list of T cell receptor beta chains from one sample in a study of blood T cell repertoires in COVID-19. Only in-frame clones appear in the TCRdb table, and some are missing; sequencing was by immunoSEQ multiplex PCR. Here the sample spans approximately 110,000 clones, around 86% being singletons. Sequencing used peripheral blood. Receptors were obtained from a man aged 50 to 60 with acute or convalescent COVID-19. CDR3s include the opening cysteine and the closing phenylalanine or tryptophan. The D gene is left open where the match is weak. Size is stated for part of the rows, as once, few or many counts, or as a class when the clone is expanded.

J	V	size	D	DNA	CDR3
TRBJ1-2	TRBV19	NA	TRBD1	TGTGCCAGTAGTATCGGCGACAGGGCTGGAGGCTACACCTTC	CASSIGDRAGGYTF
TRBJ2-7	TRBV18	NA	NA	TGTGCCAGCTCACCCCCAGGGGTCTACGAGCAGTACTTC	CASSPPGVYEQYF
TRBJ2-1	TRBV5-1	NA	TRBD2	TGCGCCAGCAGTTCCTACGGCGGGGGATCCCTTTACAATGAGCAGTTCTTC	CASSSYGGGSLYNEQFF
TRBJ2-6	TRBV2	NA	TRBD1	TGTGCCAGCAGGCCGACAGGGGCAGGGGCCAACGTCCTGACTTTC	CASRPTGAGANVLTF
TRBJ2-7	TRBV12-3/TRBV12-4	NA	NA	TGTGCCAGCAGCCCTTTAGGGGTGGGCGAGCAGTACTTC	CASSPLGVGEQYF
TRBJ2-7	TRBV7-3	NA	TRBD1	TGTGCCAGCAGCTTGTCGGGACAGCACGAGCAGTACTTC	CASSLSGQHEQYF
TRBJ2-3	TRBV28	NA	TRBD2	TGTGCCAGCAGTTTAGCGGGAGGGCCGACAGATACGCAGTATTTT	CASSLAGGPTDTQYF
TRBJ1-1	TRBV7-9	NA	TRBD1	TGTGCCAGCAGCTTCCAGACAGGGGTCGTGACTGAAGCTTTCTTT	CASSFQTGVVTEAFF
TRBJ2-2	TRBV27	NA	NA	TGTGCCAGCAGTTCTCTCCGGGGAAGGGCCGCGAACACCGGGGAGCTGTTTTTT	CASSSLRGRAANTGELFF
TRBJ1-5	TRBV18	NA	NA	TGTGCCAGCTCACCGGGGGTGGGGGCTCAGCCCCAGCATTTT	CASSPGVGAQPQHF
TRBJ1-1	TRBV5-1	NA	TRBD1	TGCGCCAGCAGCAAAGGACAGGGCATACCTTCTAGGAACACTGAAGCTTTCTTT	CASSKGQGIPSRNTEAFF
TRBJ2-7	TRBV6-5	NA	TRBD1	TGTGCCAGCATCGGTGCCGGGACAGGGTCCTACGAGCAGTACTTC	CASIGAGTGSYEQYF
TRBJ2-7	TRBV28	few	TRBD1	TGTGCCAGCAGTTCCGGGACAGGGGTAGCCTACGAGCAGTACTTC	CASSSGTGVAYEQYF
TRBJ2-5	TRBV10-1	NA	NA	TGCGCCAGCAGTGAAGCCGGGGCGGGGGAGACCCAGTACTTC	CASSEAGAGETQYF
TRBJ1-5	TRBV6-5	NA	NA	TGTGCCACACAGGGACCCAATCAGCCCCAGCATTTT	CATQGPNQPQHF
TRBJ2-2	TRBV28	once	NA	TGTGCCAGCAGTTTTTTAGAAAGGGAGCTGTTTTTT	CASSFLERELFF
TRBJ2-3	TRBV14	NA	TRBD2	TGTGCCACCCGGGGGAGCGGGAGTTCAGATACGCAGTATTTT	CATRGSGSSDTQYF
TRBJ1-4	TRBV15	NA	NA	TGTGCCACCCGACAGTCTAATGAAAAACTGTTTTTT	CATRQSNEKLFF
TRBJ1-5	TRBV7-9	NA	TRBD1	TGTGCCAGCAGCCTGGGACAGTCTCTCAATCAGCCCCAGCATTTT	CASSLGQSLNQPQHF
TRBJ2-7	TRBV19	NA	NA	TGTGCCAGTAGTATAGATTCTTCCGGACTTGGATACGAGCAGTACTTC	CASSIDSSGLGYEQYF
TRBJ2-2	TRBV2	NA	NA	TGTGCCAGCAGTACTAGGGAGGAGGTCGGGGAGCTGTTTTTT	CASSTREEVGELFF
TRBJ2-7	TRBV28	NA	TRBD2	TGTGCCAGCAGTTTATCTAGCGGGAGGACCGCTAAGCAGTACTTC	CASSLSSGRTAKQYF
TRBJ2-7	TRBV7-9	NA	NA	TGTGCCAGCAGCTTAGCGCTAGAGCGACCGGGGGACTACGAGCAGTACTTC	CASSLALERPGDYEQYF
TRBJ1-6	TRBV3-1/TRBV3-2	NA	NA	TGTGCCAGCAGCCGGCTAGAAGGATCACCCCTCCACTTT	CASSRLEGSPLHF
TRBJ2-7	TRBV4-1	NA	TRBD2	TGCGCCAGCAGCCTAACTAGCGGGTCCTACGAGCAGTACTTC	CASSLTSGSYEQYF
TRBJ1-2	TRBV28	NA	TRBD1	TGTGCCAGCAGTTTACTGGACAGGGGAGAGGGCTACACCTTC	CASSLLDRGEGYTF
TRBJ1-2	TRBV12-3/TRBV12-4	NA	TRBD1	TGTGCCGGGGGACAGCCGGGGGGGGGCTACACCTTC	CAGGQPGGGYTF
TRBJ2-2	TRBV6-4	few	TRBD2	TGTGCCAGAACTAGCGGGGAGGGTTCGCCCGGGGAGCTGTTTTTT	CARTSGEGSPGELFF
TRBJ2-7	TRBV28	few	NA	TGTGCCAGCAGGCCCCCCGCGGAACCCGGCAATTCCTACGAGCAGTACTTC	CASRPPAEPGNSYEQYF
TRBJ1-6	TRBV30	NA	NA	TGTGCCTGGAGTGTCCTAAATTCACCCCTCCACTTT	CAWSVLNSPLHF
TRBJ1-2	TRBV7-3	NA	NA	TGTGCCAGCAGCTTAAGAAGGGGAATTGGCTACACCTTC	CASSLRRGIGYTF
TRBJ1-3	TRBV5-3	NA	NA	TGTGCCAGAAGCGGCGGGGGGACTGGAAACACCATATATTTT	CARSGGGTGNTIYF
TRBJ1-5	TRBV19	once	TRBD1	TGTGCCAGTAGTCGATATGGACAGGGCGGACAGCCCCAGCATTTT	CASSRYGQGGQPQHF